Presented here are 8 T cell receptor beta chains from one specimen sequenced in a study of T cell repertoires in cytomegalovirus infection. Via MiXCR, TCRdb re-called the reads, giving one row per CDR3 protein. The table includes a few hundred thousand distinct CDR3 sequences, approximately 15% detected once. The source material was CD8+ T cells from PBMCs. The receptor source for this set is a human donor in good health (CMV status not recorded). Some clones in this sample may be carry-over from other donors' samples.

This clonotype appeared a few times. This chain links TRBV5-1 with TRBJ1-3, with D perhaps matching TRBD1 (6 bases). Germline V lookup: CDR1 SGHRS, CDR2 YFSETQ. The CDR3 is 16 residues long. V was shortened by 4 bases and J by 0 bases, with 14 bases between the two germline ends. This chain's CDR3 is CASSPGDGNSGNTIYF. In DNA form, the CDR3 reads TGCGCCAGCAGCCCAGGGGACGGAAACTCTGGAAACACCATATATTTT.

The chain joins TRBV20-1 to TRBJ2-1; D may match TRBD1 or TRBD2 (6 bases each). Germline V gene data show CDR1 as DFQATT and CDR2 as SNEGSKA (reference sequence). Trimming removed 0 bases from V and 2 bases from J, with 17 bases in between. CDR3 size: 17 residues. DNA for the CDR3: TGCAGTGCTAGAGATTCTTTGTCGGGGGCGACCTACAATGAGCAGTTCTTC. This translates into CSARDSLSGATYNEQFF.

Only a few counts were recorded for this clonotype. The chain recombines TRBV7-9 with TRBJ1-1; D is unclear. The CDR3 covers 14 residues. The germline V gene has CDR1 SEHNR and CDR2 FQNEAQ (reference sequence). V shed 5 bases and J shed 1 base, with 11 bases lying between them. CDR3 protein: CASSPRLGNTEAFF. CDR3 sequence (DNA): TGTGCCAGCAGCCCCCGGTTAGGGAACACTGAAGCTTTCTTT.

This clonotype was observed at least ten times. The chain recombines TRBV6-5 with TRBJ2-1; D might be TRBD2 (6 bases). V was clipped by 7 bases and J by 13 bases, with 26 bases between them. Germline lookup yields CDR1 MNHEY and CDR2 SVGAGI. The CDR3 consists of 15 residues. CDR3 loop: CASTEKGSRWGVQFF. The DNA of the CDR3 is TGTGCCAGCACCGAAAAGGGGTCCAGATGGGGGGTACAGTTCTTC.

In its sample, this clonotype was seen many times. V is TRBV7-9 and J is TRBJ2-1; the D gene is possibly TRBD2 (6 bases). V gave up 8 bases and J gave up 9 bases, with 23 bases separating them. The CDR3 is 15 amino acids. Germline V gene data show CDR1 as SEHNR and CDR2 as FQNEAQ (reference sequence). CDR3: CASGGWRQLRGEQFF. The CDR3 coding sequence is TGTGCCAGCGGAGGGTGGCGGCAGCTTCGGGGTGAGCAGTTCTTC.

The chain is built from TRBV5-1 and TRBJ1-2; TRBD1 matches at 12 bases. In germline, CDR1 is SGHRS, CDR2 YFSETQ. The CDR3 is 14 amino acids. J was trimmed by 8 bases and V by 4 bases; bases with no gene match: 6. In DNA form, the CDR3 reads TGCGCCAGCAGCCCGGGGACAGGGGGCGAAGGCTACACCTTC. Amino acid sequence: CASSPGTGGEGYTF.

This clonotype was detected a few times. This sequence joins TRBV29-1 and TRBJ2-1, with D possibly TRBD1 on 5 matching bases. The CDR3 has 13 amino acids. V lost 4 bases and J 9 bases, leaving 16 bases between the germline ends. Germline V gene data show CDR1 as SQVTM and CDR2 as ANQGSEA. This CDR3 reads CSVGGVGATEQFF. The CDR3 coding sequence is TGCAGCGTTGGTGGGGTAGGGGCGACTGAGCAGTTCTTC.

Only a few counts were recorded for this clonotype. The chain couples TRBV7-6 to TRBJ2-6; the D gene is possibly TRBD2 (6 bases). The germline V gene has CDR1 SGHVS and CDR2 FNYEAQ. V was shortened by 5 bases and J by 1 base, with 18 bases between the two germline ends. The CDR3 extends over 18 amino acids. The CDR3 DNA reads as TGTGCCAGCAGCCCCCTCCGGGCCCGGGAGTCTGGGGCCAACGTCCTGACTTTC. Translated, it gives CASSPLRARESGANVLTF.